These 16 T cell receptor beta chains were all obtained from the same sample, sequenced in a study of long-term antiretroviral therapy in people with HIV. Survey-level immunoSEQ v3.0 assays were run. TCRdb's copy holds only in-frame clones and misses some; the assay was immunoSEQ multiplex PCR. The sample holds about 39,000 clones, roughly 85% seen once. Sequencing used unsorted PBMCs, obtained 3.1 years after starting antiretroviral therapy. The receptors derive from a woman aged 45-59 years with HIV.

CDR3: CASSLQDAGGYTF. The CDR3 region has the DNA TGTGCCAGCAGCCTACAAGACGCGGGGGGCTACACCTTC. This chain uses TRBV7-3 with TRBJ1-2, with no clear D. V was cut by 5 bases and J by 8 bases, with 15 bases left in between. Germline V CDR1 and CDR2: SGHTA, FQGTGA. This CDR3 spans 13 amino acids.

The CDR3 spells CASSLVGGPSGNTIYF. Written as DNA, the CDR3 is TGTGCCAGCAGCTTAGTAGGGGGTCCCTCTGGAAACACCATATATTTT. The V call is TRBV7-9, the J call TRBJ1-3, with D possibly being TRBD1 (6 bases). V dropped 1 base and J dropped 0 bases, with 10 bases sitting between them. Germline CDR1 and CDR2: SEHNR and FQNEAQ (reference sequence). The CDR3 runs 16 residues. The full variable domain, its missing parts supplied by reference TRBV7-9 and TRBJ1-3, is DTGVSQNPRHKITKRGQNVTFRCDPISEHNRLYWYRQTLGQGPEFLTYFQNEAQLEKSRLLSDRFSAERPKGSFSTLEIQRTEQGDSAMYLCASSLVGGPSGNTIYFGEGSWLTVV.

The genes are TRBV11-2 and TRBJ2-7; 8 bases line up with TRBD1. The ends lost 4 bases at V and 5 bases at J; junction bases unmatched: 7. From germline, CDR1 is SGHAT and CDR2 FQNNGV. The CDR3 consists of 14 residues. CDR3 sequence: CASSSRQGRNEQYF. As DNA, the CDR3 is TGTGCCAGCAGCTCCAGACAGGGGCGGAACGAGCAGTACTTC.

The rearrangement joins TRBV9 to TRBJ1-3; 10 bases agree with TRBD1. Trimming removed 0 bases from V and 0 bases from J; junction bases left unmatched: 3. This CDR3 has 17 residues. CDR1 and CDR2 from the germline V gene are SGDLS and YYNGEE. CDR3 nucleotides: TGTGCCAGCAGCGTAGGGACAGGGGGATCCTCTGGAAACACCATATATTTT. The encoded protein is CASSVGTGGSSGNTIYF.

V usage is TRBV23-1 and J usage is TRBJ2-7; TRBD1 is a possible D gene (6 bases). TRBV23-1 is treated as an ORF (open reading frame) with a function not yet certain. Trimming took 2 bases from V and 0 from J, leaving 17 bases between them. CDR3 length equals 17 residues. The CDR3 protein is CASSQRTVRGSSYEQYF. The CDR3 nucleotides are TGCGCCAGCAGTCAAAGGACAGTGAGAGGTAGCTCCTACGAGCAGTACTTC.

This chain uses TRBV7-2 with TRBJ2-5; TRBD1 agrees at 7 bases. CDR3 length: 14 residues. CDR1 and CDR2 from the germline V gene are SGHTA and FQGNSA. After removal of 5 bases from V and 3 bases from J, the junction contained 6 bases not matched to a gene. Here the CDR3 reads CASSLFQGEETQYF. The CDR3 nucleotides are TGTGCCAGCAGCCTCTTTCAGGGGGAAGAGACCCAGTACTTC.

The V gene is TRBV18, the J gene TRBJ2-7; possibly TRBD1 for D (5 bases). Deletions cut 6 bases from V and 2 bases from J, with 11 bases between. Germline values: CDR1 KGHSH, CDR2 LQKENI. The CDR3 loop spans 13 amino acids. In DNA, the CDR3 is TGTGCCAGCTCCCCAGGGTTAACCTACGAGCAGTACTTC. Amino acids: CASSPGLTYEQYF.

This chain links TRBV5-4 with TRBJ2-4; TRBD1 matches 7 bases. CDR3 length: 14 residues. Germline values: CDR1 SGHNT, CDR2 YYREEE (reference sequence). V shed 4 bases and J 4 bases; nucleotides not matched to a gene: 5. CDR3 sequence (DNA): TGTGCCAGCAGCAATGGGACAGCTAAAAACATTCAGTACTTC. Amino acids: CASSNGTAKNIQYF.

The rearrangement joins TRBV25-1 to TRBJ2-1; 7 bases align to TRBD1. Germline CDR1 and CDR2: MGHDK and SYGVNS. The CDR3 is 17 residues long. The ends lost 1 base at V and 0 bases at J; junction bases unmatched: 6. The CDR3 nucleotides read TGTGCCAGCAGTGAATTAGAGGGGGCTTTCTCCTACAATGAGCAGTTCTTC. Protein sequence: CASSELEGAFSYNEQFF.

The rearrangement joins TRBV19 to TRBJ1-5; D is unresolved. This CDR3 region has 14 residues. V lost 9 bases, J lost 1 base, and 13 bases lay in between. CDR1 is LNHDA and CDR2 is SQIVND in the germline V gene (reference sequence). In DNA form, the CDR3 reads TGTGCCAGCGACGCCTCGGGGAGCAATCAGCCCCAGCATTTT. Its translation: CASDASGSNQPQHF. The whole variable domain, filled in from reference TRBV19 and TRBJ1-5, reads DGGITQSPKYLFRKEGQNVTLSCEQNLNHDAMYWYRQDPGQGLRLIYYSQIVNDFQKGDIAEGYSVSREKKESFPLTVTSAQKNPTAFYLCASDASGSNQPQHFGDGTRLSIL.

Details on this clone: At one of its ends the junction is not consistent with the germline gene, which may arise from a read error. The V call is TRBV30, the J call TRBJ1-2; TRBD1 might be the D (5 bases). This CDR3 spans 13 amino acids. Germline CDR1 reads GTSNPN; CDR2 reads SVGIG (reference sequence). The CDR3 is CASTPRGLYRYTF. The DNA for the CDR3 is TGTGCCTCCACCCCTAGGGGCCTCTATCGCTACACCTTC.

This chain links TRBV14 with TRBJ1-4; maybe TRBD1 (6 bases). V gave up 4 bases and J gave up 7 bases, with 10 bases separating them. This CDR3 has 13 amino acids. Germline CDR1 SGHDN, CDR2 FVKESK. The CDR3 bases are TGTGCCAGCAGCCGGGGGCTGGTTGAAAAACTGTTTTTT. This encodes CASSRGLVEKLFF.

V is TRBV30 and J is TRBJ2-3; tentative D call: TRBD1 (6 bases). Germline CDR1 and CDR2: GTSNPN and SVGIG (reference sequence). V was pared by 4 bases and J by 6 bases, with 20 bases between. The CDR3 length is 15 residues. The CDR3 DNA reads as TGTGCCTGGACTCCAGGGGAAGCGCGAGGGGATACGCAGTATTTT. Translating gives CAWTPGEARGDTQYF.

V usage is TRBV11-3 and J usage is TRBJ2-1, with 9 bases identical to TRBD2. V lost 5 bases, J lost 7 bases, and 9 bases stayed unmatched. CDR1 SGHNT and CDR2 YENEEA come from the germline V gene. This CDR3 has 15 residues. The CDR3 sequence: CASSPGVAGENEQFF. CDR3 nucleotide sequence: TGTGCCAGCAGCCCAGGCGTAGCGGGGGAGAATGAGCAGTTCTTC. The full variable domain, with the rest looked up from reference TRBV11-3 and TRBJ2-1, is EAGVVQSPRYKIIEKKQPVAFWCNPISGHNTLYWYLQNLGQGPELLIRYENEEAVDDSQLPKDRFSAERLKGVDSTLKIQPAELGDSAVYLCASSPGVAGENEQFFGPGTRLTVL.

DNA of the CDR3: TGTGCCAGCAACATAGAGACAGGTATCTACGAGCAGTACTTC. As protein: CASNIETGIYEQYF. The chain couples TRBV6-1 to TRBJ2-7, with D tentatively TRBD1 (6 bases). Germline loops: CDR1 MNHNS, CDR2 SASEGT. The CDR3 consists of 14 residues. V lost 7 bases to trimming and J lost 3 bases, with 16 bases between them.

The V and J genes are TRBV7-2 and TRBJ2-7; D call uncertain. V lost 5 bases and J lost 5, with 10 bases in between. The CDR3 is made up of 12 amino acids. Per germline, CDR1 SGHTA and CDR2 FQGNSA. CDR3 bases: TGTGCCAGCAGCCCCTCCCAGAACGAGCAGTACTTC. Translated, it gives CASSPSQNEQYF.